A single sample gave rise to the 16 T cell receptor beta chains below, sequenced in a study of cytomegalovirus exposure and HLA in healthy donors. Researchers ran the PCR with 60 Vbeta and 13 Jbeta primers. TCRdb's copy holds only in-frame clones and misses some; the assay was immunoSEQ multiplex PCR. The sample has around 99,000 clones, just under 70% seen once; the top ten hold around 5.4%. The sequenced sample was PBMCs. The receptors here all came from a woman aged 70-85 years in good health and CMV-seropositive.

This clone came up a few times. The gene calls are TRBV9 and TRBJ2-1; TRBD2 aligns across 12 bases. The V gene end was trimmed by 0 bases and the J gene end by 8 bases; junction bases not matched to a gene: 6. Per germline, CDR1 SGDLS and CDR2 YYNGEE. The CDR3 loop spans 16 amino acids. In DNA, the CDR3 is TGTGCCAGCAGCGTAGCTAGCGGGGGGGCCTGGTATGAGCAGTTCTTC. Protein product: CASSVASGGAWYEQFF.

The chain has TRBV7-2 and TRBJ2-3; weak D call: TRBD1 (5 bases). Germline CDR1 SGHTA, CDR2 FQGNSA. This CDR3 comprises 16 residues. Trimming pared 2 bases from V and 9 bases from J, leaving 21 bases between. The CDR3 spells CASSLNRLAGIDTQYF. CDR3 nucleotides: TGTGCCAGCAGCTTAAATCGGTTGGCAGGGATCGACACGCAGTATTTT.

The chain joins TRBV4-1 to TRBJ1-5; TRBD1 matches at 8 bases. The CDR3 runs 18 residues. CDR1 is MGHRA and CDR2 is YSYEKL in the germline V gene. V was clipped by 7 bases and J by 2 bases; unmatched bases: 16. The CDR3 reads CASTLEHPRGLGNQPQHF. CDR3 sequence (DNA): TGCGCCAGCACCCTTGAACACCCCAGGGGGCTTGGCAATCAGCCCCAGCATTTT.

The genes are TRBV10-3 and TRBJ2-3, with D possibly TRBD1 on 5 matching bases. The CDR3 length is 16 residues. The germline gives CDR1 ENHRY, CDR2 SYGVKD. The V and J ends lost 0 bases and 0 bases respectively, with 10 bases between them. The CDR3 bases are TGTGCCATCAGTGAGTCGGCAGGACAAAGCACAGATACGCAGTATTTT. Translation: CAISESAGQSTDTQYF.

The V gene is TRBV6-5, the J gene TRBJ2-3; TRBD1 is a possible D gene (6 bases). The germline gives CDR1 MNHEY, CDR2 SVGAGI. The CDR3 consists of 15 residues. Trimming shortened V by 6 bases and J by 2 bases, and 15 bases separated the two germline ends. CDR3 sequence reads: CASSPRGASTDTQYF. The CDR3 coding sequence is TGTGCCAGCAGCCCCAGGGGAGCCTCCACAGATACGCAGTATTTT.

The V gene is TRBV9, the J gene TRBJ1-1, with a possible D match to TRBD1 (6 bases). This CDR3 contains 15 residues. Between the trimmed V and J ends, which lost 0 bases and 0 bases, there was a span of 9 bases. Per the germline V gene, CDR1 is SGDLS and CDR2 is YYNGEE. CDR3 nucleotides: TGTGCCAGCAGCGTAGGCAGGGGCGTGAACACTGAAGCTTTCTTT. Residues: CASSVGRGVNTEAFF.

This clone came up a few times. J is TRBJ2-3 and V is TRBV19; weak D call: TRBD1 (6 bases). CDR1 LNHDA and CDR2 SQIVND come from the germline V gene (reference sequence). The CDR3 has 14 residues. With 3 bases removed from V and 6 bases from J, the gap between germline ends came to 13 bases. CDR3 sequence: CASSMRQATDTQYF. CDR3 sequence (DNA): TGTGCCAGTAGTATGAGACAGGCCACCGATACGCAGTATTTT.

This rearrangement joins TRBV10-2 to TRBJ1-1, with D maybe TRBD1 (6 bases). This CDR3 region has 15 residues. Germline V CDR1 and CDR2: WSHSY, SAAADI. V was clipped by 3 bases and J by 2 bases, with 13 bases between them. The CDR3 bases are TGCGCCAGCAGTGATAGCTCCAGGGGTAACACTGAAGCTTTCTTT. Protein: CASSDSSRGNTEAFF.

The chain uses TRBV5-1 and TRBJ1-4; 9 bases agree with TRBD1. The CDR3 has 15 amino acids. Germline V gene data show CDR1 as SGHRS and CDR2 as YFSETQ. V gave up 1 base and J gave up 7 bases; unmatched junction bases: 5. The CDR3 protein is CASSLSGQGREKLFF. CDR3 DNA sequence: TGCGCCAGCAGCTTGTCGGGACAGGGTCGTGAAAAACTGTTTTTT.

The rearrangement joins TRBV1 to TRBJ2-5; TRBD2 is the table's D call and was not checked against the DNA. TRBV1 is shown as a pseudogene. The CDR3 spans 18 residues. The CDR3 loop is CTSSQASGLAFGQETQYF. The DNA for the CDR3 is TGCACCAGCAGCCAAGCGTCTGGACTAGCGTTCGGTCAAGAGACCCAGTACTTC.

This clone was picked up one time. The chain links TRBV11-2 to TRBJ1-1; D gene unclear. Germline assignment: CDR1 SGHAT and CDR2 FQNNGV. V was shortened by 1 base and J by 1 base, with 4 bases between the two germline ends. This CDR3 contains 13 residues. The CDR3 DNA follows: TGTGCCAGCAGCTTAGGTCGGAACACTGAAGCTTTCTTT. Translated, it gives CASSLGRNTEAFF.

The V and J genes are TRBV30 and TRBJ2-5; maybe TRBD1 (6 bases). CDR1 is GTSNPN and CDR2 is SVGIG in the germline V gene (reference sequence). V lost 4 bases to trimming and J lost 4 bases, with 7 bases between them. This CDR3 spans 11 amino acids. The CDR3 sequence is CAWTGAETQYF. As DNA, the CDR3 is TGTGCCTGGACAGGGGCAGAGACCCAGTACTTC. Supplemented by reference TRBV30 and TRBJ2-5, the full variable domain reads SQTIHQWPATLVQPVGSPLSLECTVEGTSNPNLYWYRQAAGRGLQLLFYSVGIGQISSEVPQNLSASRPQDRQFILSSKKLLLSDSGFYLCAWTGAETQYFGPGTRLLVL.

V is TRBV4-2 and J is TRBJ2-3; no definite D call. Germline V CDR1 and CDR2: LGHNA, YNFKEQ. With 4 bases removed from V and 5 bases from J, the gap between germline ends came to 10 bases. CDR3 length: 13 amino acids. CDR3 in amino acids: CASSRASRDTQYF. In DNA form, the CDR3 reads TGTGCCAGCAGCCGAGCCTCTCGAGATACGCAGTATTTT.

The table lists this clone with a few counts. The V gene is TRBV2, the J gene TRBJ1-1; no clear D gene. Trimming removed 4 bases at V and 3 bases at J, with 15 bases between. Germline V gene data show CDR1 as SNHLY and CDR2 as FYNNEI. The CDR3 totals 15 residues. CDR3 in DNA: TGTGCCAGCAGTGCCGACCTAGCTATTTACACTGAAGCTTTCTTT. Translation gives CASSADLAIYTEAFF.

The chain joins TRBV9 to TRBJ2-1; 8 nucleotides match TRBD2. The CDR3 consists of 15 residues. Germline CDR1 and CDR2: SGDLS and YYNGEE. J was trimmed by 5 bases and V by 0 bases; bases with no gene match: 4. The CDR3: CASSVVGGGNNEQFF. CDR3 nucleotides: TGTGCCAGCAGCGTAGTAGGCGGGGGGAACAATGAGCAGTTCTTC. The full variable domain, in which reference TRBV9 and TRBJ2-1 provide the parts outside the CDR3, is DSGVTQTPKHLITATGQRVTLRCSPRSGDLSVYWYQQSLDQGLQFLIQYYNGEERAKGNILERFSAQQFPDLHSELNLSSLELGDSALYFCASSVVGGGNNEQFFGPGTRLTVL.

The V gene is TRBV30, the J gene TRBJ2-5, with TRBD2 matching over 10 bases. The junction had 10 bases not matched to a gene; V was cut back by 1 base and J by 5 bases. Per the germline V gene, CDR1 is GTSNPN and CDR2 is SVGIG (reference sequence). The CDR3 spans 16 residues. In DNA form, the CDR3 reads TGTGCCTGGAGTGGCTCAGCGGGGGGGCCATGGGAGACCCAGTACTTC. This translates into CAWSGSAGGPWETQYF.